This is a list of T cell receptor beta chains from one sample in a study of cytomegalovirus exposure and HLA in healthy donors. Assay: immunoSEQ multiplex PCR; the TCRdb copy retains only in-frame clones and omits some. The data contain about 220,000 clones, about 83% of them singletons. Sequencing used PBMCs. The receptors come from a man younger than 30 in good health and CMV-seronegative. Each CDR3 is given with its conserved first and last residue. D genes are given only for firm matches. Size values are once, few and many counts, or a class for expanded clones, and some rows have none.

CDR3 DNA: TGTGCCAGCAGCTTAGTTGACGGGGGACCGGCGCAGTTCTTC
CDR3 protein: CASSLVDGGPAQFF
clone size: NA
J gene: TRBJ2-1
V gene: TRBV11-2
D gene: NA

CDR3 DNA: TGTGCCAGCAGTCCTCGGGGATACGGCTACACCTTC
CDR3 protein: CASSPRGYGYTF
clone size: NA
J gene: TRBJ1-2
V gene: TRBV28
D gene: NA

CDR3 DNA: TGTGCCAGCAGCTTGGCCGAGTTGGGGGGGGCCCTTGTGGAGACCCAGTACTTC
CDR3 protein: CASSLAELGGALVETQYF
clone size: NA
J gene: TRBJ2-5
V gene: TRBV5-4
D gene: NA

CDR3 DNA: TGCGCCAGCAGAGGACAGGGATTGGATACGCAGTATTTT
CDR3 protein: CASRGQGLDTQYF
clone size: few
J gene: TRBJ2-3
V gene: TRBV5-1
D gene: TRBD1

CDR3 DNA: TGTGCCAGCAGCCCCCGAGGAGACAGGCAGGGGGCCAACGTCCTGACTTTC
CDR3 protein: CASSPRGDRQGANVLTF
clone size: once
J gene: TRBJ2-6
V gene: TRBV7-9
D gene: NA

CDR3 DNA: TGTGCCAGTAGCGGGAGGGACTACGAGCAGTACTTC
CDR3 protein: CASSGRDYEQYF
clone size: NA
J gene: TRBJ2-7
V gene: TRBV19
D gene: TRBD2

CDR3 DNA: TGTGCCAGCAGCTCGACAGGCTTCTATTCACCCCTCCACTTT
CDR3 protein: CASSSTGFYSPLHF
clone size: NA
J gene: TRBJ1-6
V gene: TRBV7-2
D gene: NA

CDR3 DNA: TGTGCCAGCAGTTACCAGGGGACAGGGCCCTACGAGCAGTACTTC
CDR3 protein: CASSYQGTGPYEQYF
clone size: once
J gene: TRBJ2-7
V gene: TRBV6-5
D gene: TRBD1

CDR3 DNA: TGCGCCAGCAGCTTCGGCGGGATCGAGCAGTACTTC
CDR3 protein: CASSFGGIEQYF
clone size: few
J gene: TRBJ2-7
V gene: TRBV5-1
D gene: NA

CDR3 DNA: TGTGCCAGCAGCCCTAGGACAGGGTTAAACTATGGCTACACCTTC
CDR3 protein: CASSPRTGLNYGYTF
clone size: NA
J gene: TRBJ1-2
V gene: TRBV28
D gene: TRBD1

CDR3 DNA: TGTGCCAGCAGCCAAGGAGAGGGGGAGGGCTACACCTTC
CDR3 protein: CASSQGEGEGYTF
clone size: NA
J gene: TRBJ1-2
V gene: TRBV4-2
D gene: NA

CDR3 DNA: TGTGCCCGAGTATGTCCGAAGTACGAGCAGTACTTC
CDR3 protein: CARVCPKYEQYF
clone size: NA
J gene: TRBJ2-7
V gene: TRBV10-3
D gene: NA

CDR3 DNA: TGTGCCAGCAGCGATACCGGGACAGGTAATCAGCCCCAGCATTTT
CDR3 protein: CASSDTGTGNQPQHF
clone size: NA
J gene: TRBJ1-5
V gene: TRBV7-9
D gene: TRBD1

CDR3 DNA: TGTGCCAGCAGCTTTGCGGATGCGAGCGGGGAGCTGTTTTTT
CDR3 protein: CASSFADASGELFF
clone size: NA
J gene: TRBJ2-2
V gene: TRBV5-6
D gene: NA

CDR3 DNA: TGCGCCAGCAGCTCAGCTCTGACAGAGTACAATGAGCAGTTCTTC
CDR3 protein: CASSSALTEYNEQFF
clone size: NA
J gene: TRBJ2-1
V gene: TRBV5-1
D gene: NA

CDR3 DNA: TGCGCCAGCAGCCAAGACACCCCGGGACAGGGTTTGACAGATACGCAGTATTTT
CDR3 protein: CASSQDTPGQGLTDTQYF
clone size: NA
J gene: TRBJ2-3
V gene: TRBV4-3
D gene: TRBD1

CDR3 DNA: TGTGCCAGCAGATTGGACAGGGGTTACTCCTACGAGCAGTACTTC
CDR3 protein: CASRLDRGYSYEQYF
clone size: NA
J gene: TRBJ2-7
V gene: TRBV28
D gene: TRBD1

CDR3 DNA: TGTGCATCGGCTAGCGGGGGGAAGAGTGGGACCCAGTACTTC
CDR3 protein: CASASGGKSGTQYF
clone size: NA
J gene: TRBJ2-5
V gene: TRBV28
D gene: TRBD2

CDR3 DNA: TGTGCCAGCAGCCGGGACAGGGTTACTGAAGCTTTCTTT
CDR3 protein: CASSRDRVTEAFF
clone size: NA
J gene: TRBJ1-1
V gene: TRBV9
D gene: TRBD1

CDR3 DNA: TGTGCCAGCTCACCACCGTCCCAGGGGAACACTGAAGCTTTCTTT
CDR3 protein: CASSPPSQGNTEAFF
clone size: NA
J gene: TRBJ1-1
V gene: TRBV18
D gene: NA

CDR3 DNA: TGTGCCAGCAGTAATGGGGCAAATCGAATAGCTTTCTTT
CDR3 protein: CASSNGANRIAFF
clone size: few
J gene: TRBJ1-1
V gene: TRBV6-1
D gene: NA

CDR3 DNA: TGTGCCAGCAGCTCCGGGGGATATAACTATGGCTACACCTTC
CDR3 protein: CASSSGGYNYGYTF
clone size: NA
J gene: TRBJ1-2
V gene: TRBV5-4
D gene: NA

CDR3 DNA: TGTGCCAGCAGCCAAGAGGCCCCCGGACTAGCCACCTACGAGCAGTACTTC
CDR3 protein: CASSQEAPGLATYEQYF
clone size: NA
J gene: TRBJ2-7
V gene: TRBV4-2
D gene: TRBD2

CDR3 DNA: TGTGCCAGCAGTCCCGATTGGGGAGCTTACAATGAGCAGTTCTTC
CDR3 protein: CASSPDWGAYNEQFF
clone size: NA
J gene: TRBJ2-1
V gene: TRBV6-5
D gene: NA

CDR3 DNA: TGTGCCAGCAGTCAAAACAGGGTTCCGGCTTTCTTT
CDR3 protein: CASSQNRVPAFF
clone size: NA
J gene: TRBJ1-1
V gene: TRBV2
D gene: NA